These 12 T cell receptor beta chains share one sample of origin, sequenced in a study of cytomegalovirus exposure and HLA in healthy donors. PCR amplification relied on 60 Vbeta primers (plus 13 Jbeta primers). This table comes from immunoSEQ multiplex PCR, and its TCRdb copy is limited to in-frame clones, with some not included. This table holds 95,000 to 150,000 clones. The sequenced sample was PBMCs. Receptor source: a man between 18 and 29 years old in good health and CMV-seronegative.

The CDR3 region is CASHGGGGRGTEAFF. CDR3 DNA: TGTGCCAGCCACGGTGGCGGGGGACGTGGGACTGAAGCTTTCTTT. The chain is built from TRBV28 and TRBJ1-1, with D maybe TRBD1 (5 bases). The germline V gene encodes CDR1 MDHEN and CDR2 SYDVKM. V was pared by 8 bases and J by 5 bases, with 21 bases between. CDR3 length: 15 residues.

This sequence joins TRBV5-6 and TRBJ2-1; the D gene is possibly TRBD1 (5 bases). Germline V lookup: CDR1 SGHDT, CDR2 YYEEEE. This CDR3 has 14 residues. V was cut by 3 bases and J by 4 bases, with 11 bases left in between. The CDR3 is CASSYDSSYNEQFF. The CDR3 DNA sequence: TGTGCCAGCAGCTATGACAGTAGTTACAATGAGCAGTTCTTC.

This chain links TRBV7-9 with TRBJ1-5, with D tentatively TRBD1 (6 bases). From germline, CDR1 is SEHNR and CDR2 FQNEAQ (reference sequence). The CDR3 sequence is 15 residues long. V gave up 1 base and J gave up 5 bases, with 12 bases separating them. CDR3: CASSLGETGDQPQHF. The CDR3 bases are TGTGCCAGCAGCTTAGGGGAGACAGGCGATCAGCCCCAGCATTTT. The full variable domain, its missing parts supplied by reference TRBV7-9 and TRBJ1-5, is DTGVSQNPRHKITKRGQNVTFRCDPISEHNRLYWYRQTLGQGPEFLTYFQNEAQLEKSRLLSDRFSAERPKGSFSTLEIQRTEQGDSAMYLCASSLGETGDQPQHFGDGTRLSIL.

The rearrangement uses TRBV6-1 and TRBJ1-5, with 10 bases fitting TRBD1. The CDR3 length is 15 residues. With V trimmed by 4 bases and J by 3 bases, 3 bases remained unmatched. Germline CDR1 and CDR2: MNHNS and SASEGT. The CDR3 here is CASSAGTGANQPQHF. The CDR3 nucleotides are TGTGCCAGCAGTGCCGGGACAGGGGCCAATCAGCCCCAGCATTTT.

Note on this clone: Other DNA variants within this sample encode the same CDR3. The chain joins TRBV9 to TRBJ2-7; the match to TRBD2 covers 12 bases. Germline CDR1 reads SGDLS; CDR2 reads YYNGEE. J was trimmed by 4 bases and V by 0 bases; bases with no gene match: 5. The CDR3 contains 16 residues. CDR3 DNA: TGTGCCAGCAGCGTAGGGCTAGCGGGGGGGCCATACGAGCAGTACTTC. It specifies CASSVGLAGGPYEQYF.

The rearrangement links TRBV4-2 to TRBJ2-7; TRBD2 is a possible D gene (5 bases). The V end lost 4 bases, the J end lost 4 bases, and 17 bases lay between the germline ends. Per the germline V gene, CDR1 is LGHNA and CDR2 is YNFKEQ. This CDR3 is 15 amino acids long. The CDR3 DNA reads TGTGCCAGCAGCCCAGATTCGGGGTCAGATTACGAGCAGTACTTC. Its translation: CASSPDSGSDYEQYF.

The CDR3 protein is CASTHNKISSTDTQYF. The DNA for the CDR3 is TGTGCCAGCACCCACAACAAGATCTCTAGCACAGATACGCAGTATTTT. This chain joins TRBV9 and TRBJ2-3; no reliable D call. Trimming removed 6 bases from V and 0 bases from J, with 17 bases in between. CDR3 length: 16 amino acids. Germline V gene data show CDR1 as SGDLS and CDR2 as YYNGEE.

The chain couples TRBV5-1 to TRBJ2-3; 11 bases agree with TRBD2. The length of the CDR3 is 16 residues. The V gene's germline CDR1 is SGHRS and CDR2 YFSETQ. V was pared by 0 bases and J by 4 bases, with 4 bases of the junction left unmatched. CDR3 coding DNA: TGCGCCAGCAGCTTGGAGCTAGCGGGGGGAGCAGATACGCAGTATTTT. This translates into CASSLELAGGADTQYF.

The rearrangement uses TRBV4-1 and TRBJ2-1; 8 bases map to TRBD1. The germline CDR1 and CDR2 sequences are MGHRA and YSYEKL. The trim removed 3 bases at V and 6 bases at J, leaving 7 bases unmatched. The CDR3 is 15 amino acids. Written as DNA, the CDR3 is TGCGCCAGCAGCCAGCAGGACAGGGTCCTCAATGAGCAGTTCTTC. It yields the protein CASSQQDRVLNEQFF.

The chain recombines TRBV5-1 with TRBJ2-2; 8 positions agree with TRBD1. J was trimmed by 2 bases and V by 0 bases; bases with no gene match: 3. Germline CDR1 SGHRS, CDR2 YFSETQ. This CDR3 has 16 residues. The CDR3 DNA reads TGCGCCAGCAGCTTGGGCCAGGGGGCAAACACCGGGGAGCTGTTTTTT. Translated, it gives CASSLGQGANTGELFF.

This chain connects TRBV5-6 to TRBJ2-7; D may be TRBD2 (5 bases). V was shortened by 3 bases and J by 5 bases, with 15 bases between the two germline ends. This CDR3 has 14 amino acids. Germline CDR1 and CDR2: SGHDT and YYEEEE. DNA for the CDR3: TGTGCCAGCAGCTATGGCCTCTCGGGGAACGAGCAGTACTTC. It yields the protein CASSYGLSGNEQYF.

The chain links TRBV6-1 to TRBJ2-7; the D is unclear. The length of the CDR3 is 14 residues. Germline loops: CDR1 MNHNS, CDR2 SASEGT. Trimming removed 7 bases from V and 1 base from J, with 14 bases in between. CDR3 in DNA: TGTGCCAGCAATTTCGGTGGAGATTCCTACGAGCAGTACTTC. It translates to CASNFGGDSYEQYF.